One and the same sample provided the 25 T cell receptor beta chains below, sequenced in a study of T cell responses to AZD1222 COVID-19 vaccine. Assay used: immunoSEQ multiplex PCR; TCRdb lists only in-frame clones, some missing. The sample gives under 85,000 clones, around 90% of which show up once; approximately 4.7% is in the top ten. Sequencing used peripheral blood, obtained on day 0 of MenACWY control vaccination. These receptors were collected from an adult in good health.

The rearrangement uses TRBV27 and TRBJ2-5; 7 bases match TRBD2. This CDR3 spans 13 amino acids. The germline gives CDR1 MNHEY, CDR2 SMNVEV (reference sequence). The V gene end was trimmed by 2 bases and the J gene end by 5 bases; junction bases not matched to a gene: 2. Here the CDR3 reads CASSLVGGETQYF. CDR3 sequence (DNA): TGTGCCAGCAGTTTAGTGGGGGGGGAGACCCAGTACTTC.

The chain is built from TRBV5-6 and TRBJ2-1; D gene uncertain. This CDR3 has 12 residues. Germline-derived CDR1 and CDR2 are SGHDT and YYEEEE. The V and J ends lost 0 bases and 7 bases respectively, with 5 bases between them. DNA of the CDR3: TGTGCCAGCAGCTTGGATCGGAATGAGCAGTTCTTC. The encoded protein is CASSLDRNEQFF.

Only one count was recorded for this clone. The genes are TRBV12-3 or TRBV12-4 and TRBJ1-6; D unresolved. This CDR3 is 12 amino acids long. Between the trimmed V and J ends, which lost 4 bases and 10 bases, there was a span of 8 bases. The CDR3 nucleotides read TGTGCCAGCAGTTCCAGTAAGTCACCCCTCCACTTT. Protein sequence: CASSSSKSPLHF.

The gene calls are TRBV6-5 and TRBJ1-2; no definite D call. CDR1 is MNHEY, CDR2 SVGAGI, per germline. Deletions cut 10 bases from V and 8 bases from J, with 26 bases between. The CDR3 sequence is 15 residues long. The CDR3 is CATLRADPPRGGYTF. In DNA form, the CDR3 reads TGTGCCACCCTACGGGCAGATCCCCCGAGAGGGGGCTACACCTTC.

The chain uses TRBV7-2 and TRBJ1-5; 8 bases fit TRBD1. This CDR3 spans 15 amino acids. Germline values: CDR1 SGHTA, CDR2 FQGNSA. V was pared by 4 bases and J by 1 base, with 3 bases of the junction left unmatched. The CDR3 bases are TGTGCCAGCAGCTCACCAGGGGGCAGCAATCAGCCCCAGCATTTT. Residues: CASSSPGGSNQPQHF.

This rearrangement joins TRBV4-1 to TRBJ2-3; D is undetermined. The CDR3 has 12 residues. Germline V gene lookup returns CDR1 MGHRA and CDR2 YSYEKL. Trimming removed 0 bases at V and 10 bases at J, with 8 bases between. The CDR3 sequence is CASSQDPGAQYF. DNA for the CDR3: TGCGCCAGCAGCCAAGATCCTGGCGCGCAGTATTTT.

This chain links TRBV19 with TRBJ1-2; D unclear. Trimming shortened V by 1 base and J by 4 bases, and 7 bases separated the two germline ends. The CDR3 is 13 amino acids. In germline, CDR1 is LNHDA, CDR2 SQIVND (reference sequence). CDR3 loop: CASSIAGAYGYTF. CDR3 DNA sequence: TGTGCCAGTAGTATAGCAGGCGCCTATGGCTACACCTTC.

V gene TRBV5-1 combines with J gene TRBJ2-7; 11 bases map to TRBD2. V lost 7 bases to trimming and J lost 7 bases; unmatched junction nucleotides: 16. The CDR3 sequence is 16 residues long. Germline loops: CDR1 SGHRS, CDR2 YFSETQ. CDR3 in amino acids: CASSLTGTSGMGEQYF. In DNA form, the CDR3 reads TGCGCCAGCTCCCTGACCGGGACTAGCGGTATGGGAGAGCAGTACTTC. The entire variable domain, with the rest obtained from reference TRBV5-1 and TRBJ2-7, is as follows: KAGVTQTPRYLIKTRGQQVTLSCSPISGHRSVSWYQQTPGQGLQFLFEYFSETQRNKGNFPGRFSGRQFSNSRSEMNVSTLELGDSALYLCASSLTGTSGMGEQYFGPGTRLTVT.

V is TRBV7-8 and J is TRBJ1-6; tentative D call: TRBD1 (6 bases). The CDR3 covers 16 residues. V gave up 5 bases and J gave up 7 bases, with 18 bases separating them. Germline assignment: CDR1 SGHVS and CDR2 FQNEAQ. CDR3 in DNA: TGTGCCAGCAGCCCCTCTAGGGGGGGGCGGAATTCACCCCTCCACTTT. Its translation: CASSPSRGGRNSPLHF.

This sequence joins TRBV30 and TRBJ1-2, with D perhaps TRBD1 (5 bases). V was shortened by 7 bases and J by 2 bases, with 14 bases between the two germline ends. Germline V CDR1 and CDR2: GTSNPN, SVGIG (reference sequence). There are 13 residues in the CDR3. This chain's CDR3 is CAFLSGANYGYTF. CDR3 in DNA: TGTGCCTTCCTTTCCGGGGCGAACTATGGCTACACCTTC.

The chain is built from TRBV10-3 and TRBJ2-2; 9 nucleotides agree with TRBD1. The length of the CDR3 is 14 residues. Germline values: CDR1 ENHRY, CDR2 SYGVKD. The ends lost 10 bases at V and 4 bases at J; junction bases unmatched: 7. DNA for the CDR3: TGTGCCAGCCAGACAGGGGGGGGCACCGGGGAGCTGTTTTTT. The encoded protein is CASQTGGGTGELFF.

V and J are TRBV18 and TRBJ1-6, with D possibly TRBD1 on 5 matching bases. This CDR3 is built from 16 residues. Per germline, CDR1 KGHSH and CDR2 LQKENI. Trimming left V 2 bases short and J 7 bases short, with 15 bases between. The CDR3 DNA reads as TGTGCCAGCTCACCAGGGGCCCGGTCGGGGAATTCACCCCTCCACTTT. Residues: CASSPGARSGNSPLHF.

The CDR3 DNA reads as TGTGCCAGCAGCTTCGCTGACCGGGACAGATATGGCTACACCTTC. Encoded protein: CASSFADRDRYGYTF. The chain employs TRBV7-9 and TRBJ1-2; 7 nucleotides agree with TRBD1. This CDR3 has 15 amino acids. Unmatched junction bases numbered 9, after V lost 3 bases and J lost 5 bases. The V gene's germline CDR1 is SEHNR and CDR2 FQNEAQ (reference sequence).

The rearrangement joins TRBV5-5 to TRBJ1-2; D perhaps matches TRBD1 (6 bases). The CDR3 contains 15 residues. CDR1 and CDR2 (germline): SGHKS, YYEKEE (reference sequence). V lost 4 bases and J lost 0, with 13 bases in between. The CDR3: CASSQGGGSNYGYTF. The CDR3 DNA is TGTGCCAGCAGCCAAGGAGGGGGGTCTAACTATGGCTACACCTTC.

The CDR3 DNA reads TGTGCCAGCAGCTTGGGGTCAGGGAATACCTACGAGCAGTACTTC. As protein: CASSLGSGNTYEQYF. This chain connects TRBV5-5 to TRBJ2-7; D is perhaps TRBD1 (5 bases). This CDR3 region has 15 residues. V lost 0 bases, J lost 2 bases, and 12 bases lay in between. In germline, CDR1 is SGHKS, CDR2 YYEKEE (reference sequence).

This chain joins TRBV7-2 and TRBJ1-3; no clear D gene. With 5 bases removed from V and 2 bases from J, the gap between germline ends came to 16 bases. In germline, CDR1 is SGHTA, CDR2 FQGNSA. The CDR3 runs 16 residues. For the CDR3, the DNA is TGTGCCAGCAGCGGTGCGGCGATTAAAACTGGAAACACCATATATTTT. Protein sequence: CASSGAAIKTGNTIYF.

The chain employs TRBV3-1 (or the pseudogene TRBV3-2) and TRBJ1-4; D is possibly TRBD1 (5 bases). V lost 5 bases and J lost 3, with 13 bases in between. The CDR3 is 15 amino acids. Per germline, CDR1 LGHDT and CDR2 YNNKEL (reference sequence). The CDR3 reads CASSASWDPNEKLFF. Here the CDR3 DNA reads TGTGCCAGCAGCGCAAGTTGGGACCCTAATGAAAAACTGTTTTTT.

The chain joins TRBV27 to TRBJ2-1; D remains ambiguous. The CDR3 spans 11 residues. The V gene's germline CDR1 is MNHEY and CDR2 SMNVEV (reference sequence). The V and J ends lost 7 bases and 5 bases respectively, with 6 bases between them. The CDR3 nucleotides read TGTGCCAGCACGTTGAACAATGAGCAGTTCTTC. This translates into CASTLNNEQFF.

The genes are TRBV25-1 and TRBJ1-2, with D possibly being TRBD1 (6 bases). Germline V gene sequence: CDR1 MGHDK, CDR2 SYGVNS. The CDR3 is 13 residues long. V lost 7 bases to trimming and J lost 7 bases, with 16 bases between them. The CDR3 here is CASTSTGWAGYTF. The CDR3 bases are TGTGCCAGCACCTCGACAGGTTGGGCTGGCTACACCTTC.

J is TRBJ1-1 and V is TRBV7-2, with unresolved D. The germline CDR1 and CDR2 sequences are SGHTA and FQGNSA. With 0 bases removed from V and 0 bases from J, the gap between germline ends came to 14 bases. The CDR3 covers 17 residues. CDR3 sequence: CASSLADGGTMNTEAFF. CDR3 sequence (DNA): TGTGCCAGCAGCTTAGCAGATGGCGGCACAATGAACACTGAAGCTTTCTTT.

This clone came up once. The CDR3 protein is CASSLEFSGYYEQYF. Written as DNA, the CDR3 is TGTGCCAGCAGCTTAGAATTTTCGGGGTATTACGAGCAGTACTTC. The chain has TRBV11-2 and TRBJ2-7; weak D call: TRBD2 (5 bases). Trimming cost V 0 bases and J 4 bases, with 13 bases left between them. Germline CDR1 and CDR2: SGHAT and FQNNGV. This CDR3 contains 15 residues.

This clone has only one observation. This rearrangement joins TRBV7-9 to TRBJ2-5; 10 nucleotides match TRBD2. Germline V gene sequence: CDR1 SEHNR, CDR2 FQNEAQ (reference sequence). This CDR3 contains 15 residues. Germline trimming cut 1 base from V and 4 bases from J; bases unmatched to any gene: 3. This CDR3 is CASSLGAGGRETQYF. DNA for the CDR3: TGTGCCAGCAGCTTAGGAGCGGGGGGGCGAGAGACCCAGTACTTC.

The V call is TRBV19, the J call TRBJ1-5, with D perhaps TRBD1 (6 bases). There are 16 residues in the CDR3. Germline V lookup: CDR1 LNHDA, CDR2 SQIVND (reference sequence). V was clipped by 4 bases and J by 5 bases, with 18 bases between them. CDR3 protein: CASSTKGGGRDQPQHF. The CDR3 nucleotides are TGTGCCAGTAGTACTAAGGGAGGGGGGAGAGATCAGCCCCAGCATTTT.

The V and J genes are TRBV21-1 and TRBJ1-5. TRBV21-1 is given as a pseudogene. This CDR3 has 15 residues. The DNA for the CDR3 is TGTGCCAGCAGCAAAGACGCCTATAGCAATCAGCCCCAGCATTTT. As protein: CASSKDAYSNQPQHF.

The chain couples TRBV24-1 to TRBJ1-5; 9 bases align to TRBD1. This CDR3 contains 14 residues. CDR1 is KGHDR, CDR2 SFDVKD, per germline. V lost 5 bases to trimming and J lost 6 bases; unmatched junction nucleotides: 4. This chain's CDR3 is CATSGGQGSQPQHF. The DNA for the CDR3 is TGTGCCACCAGTGGCGGACAGGGGTCTCAGCCCCAGCATTTT.